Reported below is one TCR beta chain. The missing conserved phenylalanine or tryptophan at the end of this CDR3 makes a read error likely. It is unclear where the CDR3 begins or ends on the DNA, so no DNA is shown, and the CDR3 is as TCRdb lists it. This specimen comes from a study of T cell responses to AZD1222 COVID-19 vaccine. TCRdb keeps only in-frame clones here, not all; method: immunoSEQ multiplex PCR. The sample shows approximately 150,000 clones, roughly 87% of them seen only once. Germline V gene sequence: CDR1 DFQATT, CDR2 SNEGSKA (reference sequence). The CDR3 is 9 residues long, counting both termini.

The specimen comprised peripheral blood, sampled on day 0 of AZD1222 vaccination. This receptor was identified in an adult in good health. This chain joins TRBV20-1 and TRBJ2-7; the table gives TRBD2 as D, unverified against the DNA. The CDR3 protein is CSADGVSYS.